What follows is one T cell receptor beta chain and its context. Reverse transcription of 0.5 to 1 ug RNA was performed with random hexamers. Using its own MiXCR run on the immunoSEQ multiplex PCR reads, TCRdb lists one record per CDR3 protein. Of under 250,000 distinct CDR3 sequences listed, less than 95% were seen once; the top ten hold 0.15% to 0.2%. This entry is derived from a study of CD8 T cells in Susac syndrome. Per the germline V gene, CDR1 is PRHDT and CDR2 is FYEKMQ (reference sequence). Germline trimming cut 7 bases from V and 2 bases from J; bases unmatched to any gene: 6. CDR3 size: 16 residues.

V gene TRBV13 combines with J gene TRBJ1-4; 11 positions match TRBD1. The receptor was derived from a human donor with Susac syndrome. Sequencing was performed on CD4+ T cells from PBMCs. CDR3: CASTMDRGRTNEKLFF. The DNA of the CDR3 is TGTGCCAGCACCATGGACAGGGGGCGGACTAATGAAAAACTGTTTTTT.